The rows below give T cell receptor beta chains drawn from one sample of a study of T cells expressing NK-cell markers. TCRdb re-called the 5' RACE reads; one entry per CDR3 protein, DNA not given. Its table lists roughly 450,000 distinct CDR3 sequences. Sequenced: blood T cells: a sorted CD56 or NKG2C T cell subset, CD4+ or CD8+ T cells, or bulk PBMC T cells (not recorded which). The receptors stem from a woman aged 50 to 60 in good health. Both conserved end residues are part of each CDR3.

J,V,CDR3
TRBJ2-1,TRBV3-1,CASSHVGSNEQFF
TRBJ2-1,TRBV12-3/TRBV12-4,CASSIQGGLRYNEQFF
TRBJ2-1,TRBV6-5,CASSMGQPRNEQFF
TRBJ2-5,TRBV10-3,CAISEAGGPGETQYF
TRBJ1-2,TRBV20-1,CSARGGTEVGYTF
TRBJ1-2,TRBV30,CAWSVPTPGPGYTF
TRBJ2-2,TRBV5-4,CASSSRDSTGELFF
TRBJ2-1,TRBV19,CASSAGQGSSYNEQFF
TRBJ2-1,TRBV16,CASSQSTGITFNEQFF
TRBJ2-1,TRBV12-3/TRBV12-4,CASSSGGLVFF
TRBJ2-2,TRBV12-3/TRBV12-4,CASSLTTGELFF
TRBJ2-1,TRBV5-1,CASSLAKLNEQFF
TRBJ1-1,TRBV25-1,CASSEGGRPLSEAFF
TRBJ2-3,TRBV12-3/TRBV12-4,CASSSLGASTDTQYF
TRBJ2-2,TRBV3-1,CASRGVGLAGTGELFF
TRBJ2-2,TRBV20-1,CSASRDRRVGELFF
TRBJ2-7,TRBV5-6,CASSLAYGSEGEQYF
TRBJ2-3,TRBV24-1,CATSDRSGDVSDTQYF
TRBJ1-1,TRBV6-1,CASSAGFGNTEAFF
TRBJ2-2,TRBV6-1,CASSELSNTGELFF
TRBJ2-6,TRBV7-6,CASSFTSGGSGANVLTF
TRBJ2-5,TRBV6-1,CASRSLGRETQYF
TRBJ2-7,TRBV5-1,CASSLEVNPLHEQYF
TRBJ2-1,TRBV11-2,CASSLVMGEQFF
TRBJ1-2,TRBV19,CASSISPGLRDGYTF
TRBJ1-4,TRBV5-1,CASSLAGGQYEKLFF
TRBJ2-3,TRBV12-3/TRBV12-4,CASNGLSTDTQYF
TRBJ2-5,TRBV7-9,CASSSRDFQETQYF
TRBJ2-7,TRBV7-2,CASSLMVRPEQYF